This paragraph reports one T cell receptor beta chain. J gave up 5 bases and V 6 bases, and 6 bases lay outside the gene matches. In germline, CDR1 is MNHEY, CDR2 SVGAGI. The CDR3 has 14 amino acids. The sample belongs to a study of T cell changes during pregnancy in multiple sclerosis. The method was immunoSEQ multiplex PCR; TCRdb's version includes in-frame clones alone and lacks a portion of them. Of 30,000 to 40,000 clones listed, about 90% are singletons. The chain links TRBV6-5 to TRBJ2-1; TRBD1 agrees at 8 bases. This TCR was sampled from a female donor with multiple sclerosis, enrolled in a pregnancy study. The sequences come from CD8+ T cells from peripheral blood mononuclear cells, collected in the third trimester of pregnancy. CDR3 region: CASSPDRDDNEQFF. CDR3 sequence (DNA): TGTGCCAGCAGCCCGGACAGGGACGACAATGAGCAGTTCTTC.